This TCR beta chain emerged from a study of CD8 T cells in ankylosing spondylitis. Study-level findings and limits: Peripheral blood samples showed relatively rare disease-linked clones, and these clones were CD8+. There were earlier reports of some motif variants in reactive arthritis synovial fluid and blood. Apparently characteristic of ankylosing spondylitis blood was a TCR beta motif (roughly eight highly homologous variants). Disease-linked clones reportedly showed significant enrichment in matched ankylosing spondylitis synovial fluid.

This clonotype has more than one count but fewer than ten. The antigen is unknown. Quantitative 5'-RACE with molecular barcodes generated TCR beta libraries. TCRdb recomputed calls from the 5' RACE reads with MiXCR, one row per CDR3 protein. The data show some 140,000 distinct CDR3 sequences, 17% seen once. The CDR3 extends over 17 amino acids. Looked up from germline, CDR1 is LGHNA and CDR2 is YSLEER. Trimming left V 0 bases short and J 4 bases short, with 15 bases between. J is TRBJ1-4 and V is TRBV4-3; D might be TRBD1 (6 bases). The sequence came from a male donor with ankylosing spondylitis. The sample was blood, either unsorted or a sorted T cell fraction (not recorded which). The CDR3 protein is CASSQDWPDSYNEKLFF. In DNA, the CDR3 is TGCGCCAGCAGCCAAGATTGGCCGGACAGCTATAATGAAAAACTGTTTTTT.